A single T cell receptor (beta chain) is shown here with its context. Antigen: not known. This entry comes from a study of T cell repertoires in cytomegalovirus infection. Germline CDR1 is MNHNY and CDR2 is SVGAGI (reference sequence). CDR3 length: 14 residues. Trimming took off 5 bases at V and 6 bases at J, with 16 bases between the two ends. TCRdb recomputed calls from the reads with MiXCR, one row per CDR3 protein. The repertoire holds roughly 730,000 distinct CDR3 sequences, with roughly 33% as singletons. Sequences were derived from cultured PBMCs, sampled from culture after CMV antigen stimulation. The TCR was taken from a human donor in good health (CMV status not recorded). Some clones in this sample may be carry-over from other donors' samples. The chain couples TRBV6-6 to TRBJ1-2; D is possibly TRBD1 (5 bases). In DNA form, the CDR3 reads TGTGCCAGCAGTCCACAGATTGCAGGGAATGGCTACACCTTC. It yields the protein CASSPQIAGNGYTF.